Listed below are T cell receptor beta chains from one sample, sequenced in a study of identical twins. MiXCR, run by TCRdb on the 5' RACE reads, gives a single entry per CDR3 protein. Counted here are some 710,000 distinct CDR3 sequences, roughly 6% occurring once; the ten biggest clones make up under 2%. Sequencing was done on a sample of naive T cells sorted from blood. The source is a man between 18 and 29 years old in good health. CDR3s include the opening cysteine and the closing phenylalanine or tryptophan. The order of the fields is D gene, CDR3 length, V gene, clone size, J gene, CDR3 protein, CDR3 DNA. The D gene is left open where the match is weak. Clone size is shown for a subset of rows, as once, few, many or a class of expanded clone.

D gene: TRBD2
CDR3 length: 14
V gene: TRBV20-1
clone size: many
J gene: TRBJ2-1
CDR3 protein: CSARIAGGLDEQFF
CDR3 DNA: TGCAGTGCTAGAATAGCGGGAGGGTTGGATGAGCAGTTCTTC

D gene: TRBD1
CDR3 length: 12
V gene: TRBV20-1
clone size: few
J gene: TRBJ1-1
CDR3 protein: CSAGQGSTEAFF
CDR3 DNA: TGCAGTGCCGGACAGGGAAGTACTGAAGCTTTCTTT

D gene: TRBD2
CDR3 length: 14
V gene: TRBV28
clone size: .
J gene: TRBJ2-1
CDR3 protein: CASSPRGRGDEQFF
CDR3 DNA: TGTGCCAGCAGTCCCCGCGGGAGAGGGGATGAGCAGTTCTTC

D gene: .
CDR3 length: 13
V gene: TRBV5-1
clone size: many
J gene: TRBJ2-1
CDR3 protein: CASSLEGFNEQFF
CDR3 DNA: TGCGCCAGCAGCTTGGAGGGCTTCAATGAGCAGTTCTTC

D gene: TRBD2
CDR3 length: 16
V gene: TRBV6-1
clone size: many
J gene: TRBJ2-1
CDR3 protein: CASSESWLAGENEQFF
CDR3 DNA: TGTGCCAGCAGTGAAAGCTGGCTAGCGGGAGAGAATGAGCAGTTCTTC

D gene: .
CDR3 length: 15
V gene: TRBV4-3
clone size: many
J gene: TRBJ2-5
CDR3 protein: CASSQERRAQETQYF
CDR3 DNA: TGCGCCAGCAGCCAAGAGCGCAGGGCCCAAGAGACCCAGTACTTC

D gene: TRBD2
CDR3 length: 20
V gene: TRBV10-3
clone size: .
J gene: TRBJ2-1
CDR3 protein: CAISESGFASGASSYNEQFF
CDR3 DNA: TGTGCCATCAGTGAGTCGGGGTTCGCTAGCGGGGCAAGCTCCTACAATGAGCAGTTCTTC

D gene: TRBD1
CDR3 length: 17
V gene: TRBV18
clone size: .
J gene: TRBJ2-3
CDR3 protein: CASSPVRQGAITDTQYF
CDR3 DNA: TGTGCCAGCTCACCAGTGAGACAGGGAGCCATCACAGATACGCAGTATTTT

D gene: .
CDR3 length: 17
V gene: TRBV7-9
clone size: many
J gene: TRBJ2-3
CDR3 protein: CASSPSPRDKSTDTQYF
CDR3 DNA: TGTGCCAGCAGTCCATCCCCGCGAGACAAGAGCACAGATACGCAGTATTTT

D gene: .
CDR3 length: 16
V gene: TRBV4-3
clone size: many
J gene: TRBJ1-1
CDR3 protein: CASSQERSLGDTEAFF
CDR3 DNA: TGCGCCAGCAGCCAAGAACGCTCGCTTGGGGACACTGAAGCTTTCTTT

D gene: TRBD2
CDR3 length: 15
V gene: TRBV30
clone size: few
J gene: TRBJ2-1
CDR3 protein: CAWSLIAGSYNEQFF
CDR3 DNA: TGTGCCTGGAGCCTGATAGCGGGCTCCTACAATGAGCAGTTCTTC

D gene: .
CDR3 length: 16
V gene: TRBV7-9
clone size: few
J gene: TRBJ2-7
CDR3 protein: CASSSNEGGASYEQYF
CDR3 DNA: TGTGCCAGCAGCTCGAACGAGGGGGGCGCGTCCTACGAGCAGTACTTC

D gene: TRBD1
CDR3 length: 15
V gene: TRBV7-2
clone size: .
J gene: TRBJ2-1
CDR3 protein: CASRKRTGDINEQFF
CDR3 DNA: TGTGCCAGCAGAAAGAGGACAGGGGATATCAATGAGCAGTTCTTC

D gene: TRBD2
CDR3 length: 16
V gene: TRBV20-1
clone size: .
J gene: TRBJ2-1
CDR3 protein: CSARGLIAGEYNEQFF
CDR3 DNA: TGCAGTGCTAGAGGGCTTATAGCGGGAGAATACAATGAGCAGTTCTTC

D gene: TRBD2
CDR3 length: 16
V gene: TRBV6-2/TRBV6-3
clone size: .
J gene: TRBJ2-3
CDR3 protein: CASSWNSGSSTDTQYF
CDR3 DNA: TGTGCCAGCAGCTGGAATAGCGGGAGTAGCACAGATACGCAGTATTTT

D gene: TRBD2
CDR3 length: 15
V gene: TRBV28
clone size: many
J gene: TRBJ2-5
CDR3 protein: CASSLLRTRISRQYF
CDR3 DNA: TGTGCCAGCAGTTTATTGAGGACTAGAATCTCTCGGCAGTACTTC

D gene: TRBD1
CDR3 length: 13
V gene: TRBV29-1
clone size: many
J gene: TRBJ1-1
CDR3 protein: CSVRTGLGTEPFF
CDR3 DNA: TGCAGCGTCCGGACAGGGTTAGGGACTGAACCTTTCTTT

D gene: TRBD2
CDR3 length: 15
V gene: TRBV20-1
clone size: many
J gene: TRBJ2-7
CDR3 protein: CSARDRASGSYEQYF
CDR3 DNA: TGCAGTGCTAGAGATAGGGCTAGCGGCTCCTACGAGCAGTACTTC

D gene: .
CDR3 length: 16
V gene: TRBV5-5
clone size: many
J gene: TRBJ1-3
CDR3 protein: CASSSDRPFSGNTIYF
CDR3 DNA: TGTGCCAGCAGTTCAGACAGGCCCTTCTCTGGAAACACCATATATTTT

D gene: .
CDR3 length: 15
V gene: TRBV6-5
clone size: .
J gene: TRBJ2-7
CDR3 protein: CASSYSTQGVYEQYF
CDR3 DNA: TGTGCCAGCAGTTACTCGACACAGGGAGTCTACGAGCAGTACTTC

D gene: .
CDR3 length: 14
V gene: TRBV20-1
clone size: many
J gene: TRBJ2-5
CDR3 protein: CSAIGGRRWETQYF
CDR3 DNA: TGCAGTGCTATAGGTGGGAGAAGGTGGGAGACCCAGTACTTC

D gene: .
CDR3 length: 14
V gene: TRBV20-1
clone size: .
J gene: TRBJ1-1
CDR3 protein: CSARAGDGNTEAFF
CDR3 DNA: TGCAGTGCTAGAGCTGGCGACGGGAACACTGAAGCTTTCTTT

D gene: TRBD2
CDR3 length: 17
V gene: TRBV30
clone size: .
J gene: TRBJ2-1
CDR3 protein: CAWSVASGRAVYNEQFF
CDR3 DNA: TGTGCCTGGAGTGTGGCTAGCGGGAGGGCCGTATACAATGAGCAGTTCTTC